This T cell receptor beta chain is drawn from a study of control samples from healthy donors and cancer patients. This clone was seen once. Assay used: immunoSEQ multiplex PCR; TCRdb lists only in-frame clones, some missing. The table records over 65,000 clones, approximately 91% of them present only once. The CDR3 has 14 amino acids. Germline V gene lookup returns CDR1 SNHLY and CDR2 FYNNEI. Trimming removed 3 bases at V and 5 bases at J, with 11 bases between. The chain recombines TRBV2 with TRBJ1-5, with a weak D call TRBD1 (6 bases). The TCR sequence derives from a woman aged 50 to 60 with colorectal cancer. The specimen sequenced was PBMCs. Here the CDR3 DNA reads TGTGCCAGCAGTGATCAGGGGTTCGATCAGCCCCAGCATTTT. As protein: CASSDQGFDQPQHF. Using reference TRBV2 and TRBJ1-5 for the parts outside the CDR3, the full variable domain is EPEVTQTPSHQVTQMGQEVILRCVPISNHLYFYWYRQILGQKVEFLVSFYNNEISEKSEIFDDQFSVERPDGSNFTLKIRSTKLEDSAMYFCASSDQGFDQPQHFGDGTRLSIL.